These T cell receptor beta chains were read from a single sample in a study of blood T cell repertoires in COVID-19. Assay: immunoSEQ multiplex PCR; the TCRdb copy retains only in-frame clones and omits some. The sample has about 410,000 clones, 89% seen once. Source material: peripheral blood. Receptors were obtained from a woman aged 40 to 50 with COVID-19, enrolled during active disease. Both conserved end residues are part of each CDR3. The D gene is left open where the match is weak. Not all rows give a size; the values are once, few, many and, for expanded clones, a class.

d_call	v_call	cdr3_length	clone_size	j_call	cdr3_aa	cdr3_nt
TRBD1	TRBV5-1	15	-	TRBJ1-4	CASSLQGALNEKLFF	TGCGCCAGCAGCTTACAGGGGGCCCTGAATGAAAAACTGTTTTTT
-	TRBV4-3	15	-	TRBJ1-1	CASSQDWGVGGEAFF	TGCGCCAGCAGCCAAGATTGGGGCGTTGGTGGGGAAGCTTTCTTT
-	TRBV27	12	-	TRBJ2-1	CASKGPGLEQFF	TGTGCCAGCAAGGGTCCGGGATTGGAGCAGTTCTTC
TRBD2	TRBV5-1	16	-	TRBJ2-7	CASSLDATGGPYEQYF	TGCGCCAGCAGCTTGGACGCCACGGGAGGGCCATACGAGCAGTACTTC
-	TRBV30	15	-	TRBJ1-1	CAWSVLVGRGTEAFF	TGTGCCTGGAGTGTATTGGTGGGGCGGGGCACTGAAGCTTTCTTT
TRBD2	TRBV5-6	16	-	TRBJ2-3	CASSSTGTSRTDTQYF	TGTGCCAGCAGCTCTACCGGGACTAGTAGAACAGATACGCAGTATTTT
-	TRBV30	13	-	TRBJ1-5	CAWSPQGSQPQHF	TGTGCCTGGAGTCCCCAGGGCTCCCAGCCCCAGCATTTT
TRBD2	TRBV4-3	16	-	TRBJ2-1	CASSQVPSGGYNEQFF	TGCGCCAGCAGCCAAGTGCCTAGCGGGGGTTACAATGAGCAGTTCTTC
TRBD1	TRBV9	15	-	TRBJ2-1	CASSVVQGAKNEQFF	TGTGCCAGCAGCGTAGTACAGGGGGCGAAAAATGAGCAGTTCTTC
TRBD1	TRBV19	14	-	TRBJ1-5	CATRGSFSNQPQHF	TGTGCCACCAGGGGGTCCTTTAGCAATCAGCCCCAGCATTTT
-	TRBV28	14	-	TRBJ1-5	CASRPRQRDQPQHF	TGTGCCAGCAGACCCCGACAGAGAGATCAGCCCCAGCATTTT
TRBD2	TRBV5-5	16	once	TRBJ2-3	CASSSGLVVQTDTQYF	TGTGCCAGCAGCTCCGGACTAGTGGTTCAGACAGATACGCAGTATTTT
TRBD2	TRBV5-4	14	-	TRBJ2-2	CASSSSGNTGELFF	TGTGCCAGCAGCTCTAGCGGGAACACCGGGGAGCTGTTTTTT
TRBD2	TRBV6-5	16	-	TRBJ2-1	CASSYKGLAGVHEQFF	TGTGCCAGCAGTTACAAAGGGCTAGCGGGAGTTCATGAGCAGTTCTTC
TRBD1	TRBV7-9	15	-	TRBJ1-2	CASRALRDRDYGYTF	TGTGCCAGCAGAGCCTTGCGGGACAGAGACTATGGCTACACCTTC
-	TRBV7-3	14	-	TRBJ1-1	CASSLTGRNTEAFF	TGTGCCAGCAGCTTAACGGGGCGGAACACTGAAGCTTTCTTT
-	TRBV6-6	14	-	TRBJ1-4	CASRHRIINEKLFF	TGTGCCAGCAGGCACAGGATTATTAATGAAAAACTGTTTTTT
-	TRBV7-9	13	-	TRBJ1-6	CASSLGGEAPLHF	TGTGCCAGCAGCTTAGGGGGGGAAGCACCCCTCCACTTT
TRBD1	TRBV19	16	-	TRBJ1-6	CASKRGGRQGNSPLHF	TGTGCCAGTAAAAGAGGAGGGAGACAGGGTAATTCACCCCTCCACTTT
TRBD1	TRBV5-4	16	-	TRBJ1-2	CASSSDRGSLGYGYTF	TGTGCCAGCAGCTCGGACAGGGGGTCGCTGGGATATGGCTACACCTTC
TRBD2	TRBV28	17	-	TRBJ2-5	CAIQRRRGGLFQETQYF	TGTGCCATACAACGTAGGCGGGGGGGCCTATTCCAAGAGACCCAGTACTTC
-	TRBV18	13	once	TRBJ1-1	CASSPRGQGGAFF	TGTGCCAGCTCACCCCGAGGCCAGGGAGGAGCTTTCTTT
TRBD1	TRBV9	17	-	TRBJ2-1	CASSVVSGGPLYNEQFF	TGTGCCAGCAGCGTAGTATCAGGGGGTCCTCTCTACAATGAGCAGTTCTTC
-	TRBV5-1	15	once	TRBJ2-1	CASSLAAGMVNEQFF	TGCGCCAGCAGCTTGGCGGCAGGGATGGTCAATGAGCAGTTCTTC
TRBD2	TRBV29-1	18	-	TRBJ2-3	CSVDYLAGGRDSTDTQYF	TGCAGCGTTGATTACCTAGCGGGGGGCCGGGATAGCACAGATACGCAGTATTTT
TRBD1	TRBV19	15	-	TRBJ1-3	CASTGQGRSGNTIYF	TGTGCCAGTACTGGACAGGGGCGATCTGGAAACACCATATATTTT
-	TRBV24-1	16	-	TRBJ1-2	CATSERGARDIGGYTF	TGTGCCACCAGTGAACGGGGGGCGCGGGATATTGGTGGCTACACCTTC
-	TRBV12-5	16	-	TRBJ1-6	CASAYNRVVGNSPLHF	TGTGCTAGTGCCTATAATCGGGTAGTGGGTAATTCACCCCTCCACTTT
TRBD1	TRBV19	15	-	TRBJ1-5	CASSEQGAPGQPQHF	TGTGCCAGTTCTGAACAGGGGGCGCCCGGTCAGCCCCAGCATTTT
TRBD2	TRBV27	15	-	TRBJ2-7	CASSLSSGSYYEQYF	TGTGCCAGCAGTTTGTCTAGCGGGAGTTACTACGAGCAGTACTTC
TRBD1	TRBV7-7	16	-	TRBJ1-5	CASSRTGVYSNQPQHF	TGTGCTAGCAGCCGGACAGGGGTTTATAGCAATCAGCCCCAGCATTTT
TRBD1	TRBV28	15	-	TRBJ1-5	CAIGGDREKNQPQHF	TGTGCCATCGGAGGGGACAGGGAAAAGAATCAGCCCCAGCATTTT
-	TRBV7-2	15	-	TRBJ1-2	CASSLDSGHLDGYTF	TGTGCCAGCAGCTTAGATTCTGGACATCTCGATGGCTACACCTTC
TRBD1	TRBV7-6	16	-	TRBJ1-3	CASSPHGQGTGNTIYF	TGTGCCAGCAGCCCTCACGGACAGGGTACCGGAAACACCATATATTTT
TRBD2	TRBV5-1	15	-	TRBJ2-1	CASSSGTSGYNEQFF	TGCGCCAGCAGCTCCGGGACTAGCGGATACAATGAGCAGTTCTTC
TRBD1	TRBV5-4	14	few	TRBJ1-5	CASSPGQGGQPQHF	TGTGCCAGCAGTCCCGGACAGGGCGGACAGCCCCAGCATTTT
-	TRBV28	13	-	TRBJ1-1	CASSPLRNTEAFF	TGTGCCAGCAGTCCCCTCCGGAACACTGAAGCTTTCTTT
-	TRBV7-2	14	-	TRBJ1-5	CASSFRQDTRPQHF	TGTGCCAGCAGCTTCCGACAGGATACGCGGCCCCAGCATTTT
TRBD1	TRBV28	16	-	TRBJ1-6	CASSLNEGADNSPLHF	TGTGCCAGCAGTTTAAATGAGGGGGCGGATAATTCACCCCTCCACTTT
-	TRBV6-2/TRBV6-3	15	-	TRBJ1-5	CASSRAGSNNQPQHF	TGTGCCAGCAGTCGAGCAGGGTCGAACAATCAGCCCCAGCATTTT
TRBD1	TRBV11-2	14	once	TRBJ2-1	CASSLGTGGNEQFF	TGTGCCAGCAGCTTAGGCACAGGGGGTAATGAGCAGTTCTTC
TRBD1	TRBV7-9	16	-	TRBJ2-3	CASSFRQGARTDTQYF	TGTGCCAGCAGCTTTCGTCAGGGGGCCCGCACAGATACGCAGTATTTT
TRBD1	TRBV4-1	14	-	TRBJ1-1	CASSPGQGGAEAFF	TGCGCCAGCAGCCCCGGACAGGGGGGGGCTGAAGCTTTCTTT